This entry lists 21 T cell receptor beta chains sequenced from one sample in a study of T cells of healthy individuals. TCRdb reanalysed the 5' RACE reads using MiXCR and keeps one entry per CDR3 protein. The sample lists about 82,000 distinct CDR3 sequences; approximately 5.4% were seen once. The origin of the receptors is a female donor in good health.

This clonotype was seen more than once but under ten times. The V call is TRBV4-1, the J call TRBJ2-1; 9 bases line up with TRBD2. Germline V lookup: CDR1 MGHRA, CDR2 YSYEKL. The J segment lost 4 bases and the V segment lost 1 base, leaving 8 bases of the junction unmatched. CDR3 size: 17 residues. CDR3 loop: CASSQARLAADYNEQFF. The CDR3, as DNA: TGCGCCAGCAGCCAAGCGCGACTAGCGGCGGATTACAATGAGCAGTTCTTC.

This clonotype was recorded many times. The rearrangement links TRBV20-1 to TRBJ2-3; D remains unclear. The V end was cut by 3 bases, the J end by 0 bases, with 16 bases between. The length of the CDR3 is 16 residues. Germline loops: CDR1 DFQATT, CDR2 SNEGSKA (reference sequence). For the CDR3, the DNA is TGCAGTGCTAGTCGGTCGCGGAGACTTAGCACAGATACGCAGTATTTT. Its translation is CSASRSRRLSTDTQYF.

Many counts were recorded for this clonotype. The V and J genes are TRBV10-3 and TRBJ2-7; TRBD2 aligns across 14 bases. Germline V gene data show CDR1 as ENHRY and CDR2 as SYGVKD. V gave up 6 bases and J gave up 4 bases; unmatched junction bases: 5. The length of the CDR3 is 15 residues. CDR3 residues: CAIRGLAGVGYEQYF. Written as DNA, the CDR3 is TGTGCCATCAGGGGACTAGCGGGAGTGGGGTACGAGCAGTACTTC.

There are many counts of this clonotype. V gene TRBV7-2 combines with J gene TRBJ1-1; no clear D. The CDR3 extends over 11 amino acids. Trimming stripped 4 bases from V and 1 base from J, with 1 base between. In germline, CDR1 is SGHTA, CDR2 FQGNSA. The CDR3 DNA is TGTGCCAGCAGCTGGAACACTGAAGCTTTCTTT. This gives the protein CASSWNTEAFF.

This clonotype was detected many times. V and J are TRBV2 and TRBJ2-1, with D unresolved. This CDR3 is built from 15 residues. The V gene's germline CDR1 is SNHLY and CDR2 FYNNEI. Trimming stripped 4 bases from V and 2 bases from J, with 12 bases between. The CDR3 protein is CASSGAAAPYNEQFF. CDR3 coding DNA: TGTGCCAGCAGTGGGGCGGCAGCACCCTACAATGAGCAGTTCTTC.

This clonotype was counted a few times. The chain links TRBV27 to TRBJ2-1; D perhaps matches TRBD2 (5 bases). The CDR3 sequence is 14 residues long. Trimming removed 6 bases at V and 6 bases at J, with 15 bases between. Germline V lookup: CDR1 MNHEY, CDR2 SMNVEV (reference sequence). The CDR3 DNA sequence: TGTGCCAGCAGCTGGATCGGGATCCTCAATGAGCAGTTCTTC. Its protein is CASSWIGILNEQFF.

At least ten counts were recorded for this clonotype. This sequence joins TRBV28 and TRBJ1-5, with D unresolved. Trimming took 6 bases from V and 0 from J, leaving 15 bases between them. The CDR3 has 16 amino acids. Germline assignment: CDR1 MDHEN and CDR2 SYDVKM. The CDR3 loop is CASRKAYGYSNQPQHF. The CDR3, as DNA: TGTGCCAGCAGGAAGGCTTACGGTTATAGCAATCAGCCCCAGCATTTT.

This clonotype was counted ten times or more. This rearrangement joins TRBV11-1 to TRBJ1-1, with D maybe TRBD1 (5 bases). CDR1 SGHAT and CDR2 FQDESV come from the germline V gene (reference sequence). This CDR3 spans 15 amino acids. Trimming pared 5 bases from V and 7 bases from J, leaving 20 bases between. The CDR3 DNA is TGTGCCAGCAGCCGTGAGGAATTGCAGACAGTTGAAGCTTTCTTT. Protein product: CASSREELQTVEAFF.

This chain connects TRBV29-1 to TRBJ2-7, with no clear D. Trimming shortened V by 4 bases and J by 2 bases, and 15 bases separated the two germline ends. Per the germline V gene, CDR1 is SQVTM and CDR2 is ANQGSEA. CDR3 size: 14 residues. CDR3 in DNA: TGCAGCGTTGCCTTGGTCGGTTTCCCCTACGAGCAGTACTTC. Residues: CSVALVGFPYEQYF.

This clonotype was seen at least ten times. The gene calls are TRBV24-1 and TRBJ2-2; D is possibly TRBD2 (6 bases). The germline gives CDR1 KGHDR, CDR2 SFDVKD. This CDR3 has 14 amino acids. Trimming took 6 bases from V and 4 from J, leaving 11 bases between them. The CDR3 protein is CATSWTGGTGELFF. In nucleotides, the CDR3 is TGTGCCACCAGTTGGACCGGGGGCACCGGGGAGCTGTTTTTT.

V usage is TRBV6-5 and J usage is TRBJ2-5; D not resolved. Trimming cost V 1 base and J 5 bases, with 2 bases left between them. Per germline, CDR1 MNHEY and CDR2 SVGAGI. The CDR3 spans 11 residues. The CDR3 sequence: CASSYFETQYF. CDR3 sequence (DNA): TGTGCCAGCAGTTACTTTGAGACCCAGTACTTC.

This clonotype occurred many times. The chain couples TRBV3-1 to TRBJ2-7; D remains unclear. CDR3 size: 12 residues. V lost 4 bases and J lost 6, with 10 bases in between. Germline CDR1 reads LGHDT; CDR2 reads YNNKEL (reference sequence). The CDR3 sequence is CASSPPFGEQYF. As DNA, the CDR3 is TGTGCCAGCAGCCCCCCGTTCGGCGAGCAGTACTTC.

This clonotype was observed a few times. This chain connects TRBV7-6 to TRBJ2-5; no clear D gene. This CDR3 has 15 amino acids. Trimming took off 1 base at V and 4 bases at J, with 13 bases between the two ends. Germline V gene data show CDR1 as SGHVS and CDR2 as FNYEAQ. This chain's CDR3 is CASSLGAPAGETQYF. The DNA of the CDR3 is TGTGCCAGCAGCTTAGGGGCCCCCGCAGGAGAGACCCAGTACTTC.

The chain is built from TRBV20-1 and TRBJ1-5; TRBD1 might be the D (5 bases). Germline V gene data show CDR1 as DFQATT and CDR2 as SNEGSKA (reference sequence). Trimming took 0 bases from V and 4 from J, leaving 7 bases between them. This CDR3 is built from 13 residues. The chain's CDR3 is CSAREGPNQPQHF. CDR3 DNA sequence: TGCAGTGCTAGAGAGGGACCTAATCAGCCCCAGCATTTT.

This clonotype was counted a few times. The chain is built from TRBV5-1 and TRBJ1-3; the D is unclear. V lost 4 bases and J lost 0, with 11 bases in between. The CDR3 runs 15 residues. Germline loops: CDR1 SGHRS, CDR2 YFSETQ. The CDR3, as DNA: TGCGCCAGCAGCCTATCCGGGAGCTCTGGAAACACCATATATTTT. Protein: CASSLSGSSGNTIYF.

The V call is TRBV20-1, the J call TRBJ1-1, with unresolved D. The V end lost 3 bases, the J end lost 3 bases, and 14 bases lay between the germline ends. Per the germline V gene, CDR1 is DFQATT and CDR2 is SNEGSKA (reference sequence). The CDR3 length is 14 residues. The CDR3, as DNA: TGCAGTGCTAGTCGGGGTAGCGACGACACTGAAGCTTTCTTT. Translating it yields CSASRGSDDTEAFF.

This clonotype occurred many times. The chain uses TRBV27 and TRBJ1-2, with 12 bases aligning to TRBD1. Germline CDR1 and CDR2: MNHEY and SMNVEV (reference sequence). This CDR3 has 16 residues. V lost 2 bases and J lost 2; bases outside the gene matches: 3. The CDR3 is CASSLKGTGGNYGYTF. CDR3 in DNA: TGTGCCAGCAGTTTAAAGGGGACAGGGGGCAACTATGGCTACACCTTC.

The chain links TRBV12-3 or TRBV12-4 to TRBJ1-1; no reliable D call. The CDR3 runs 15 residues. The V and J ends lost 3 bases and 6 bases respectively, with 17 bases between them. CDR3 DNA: TGTGCCAGCAGTTTCACTGCGGACCCTCTCCCTGAAGCTTTCTTT. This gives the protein CASSFTADPLPEAFF.

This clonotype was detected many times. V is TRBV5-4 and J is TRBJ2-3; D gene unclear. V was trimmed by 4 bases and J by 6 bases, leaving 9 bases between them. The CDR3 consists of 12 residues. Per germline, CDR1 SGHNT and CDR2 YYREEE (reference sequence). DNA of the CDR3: TGTGCCAGCAGCCCTCCCATGGATACGCAGTATTTT. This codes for CASSPPMDTQYF.

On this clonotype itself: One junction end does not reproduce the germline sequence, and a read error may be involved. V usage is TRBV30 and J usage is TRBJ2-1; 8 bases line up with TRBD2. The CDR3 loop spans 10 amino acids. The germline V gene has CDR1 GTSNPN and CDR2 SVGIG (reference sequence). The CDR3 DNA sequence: TGTGCCTGGACCCGGGAGGGCCAGATCTTC. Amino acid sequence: CAWTREGQIF.

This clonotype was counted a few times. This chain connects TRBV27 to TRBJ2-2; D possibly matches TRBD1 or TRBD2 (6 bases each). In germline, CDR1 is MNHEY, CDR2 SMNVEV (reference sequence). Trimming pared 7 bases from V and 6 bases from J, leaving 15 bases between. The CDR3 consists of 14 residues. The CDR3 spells CASTRTGAAGELFF. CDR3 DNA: TGTGCCAGCACGCGGACGGGGGCGGCCGGGGAGCTGTTTTTT.